The 15 T cell receptor beta chains below all came from one sample that was sequenced in a study of identical twins. MiXCR was run by TCRdb on the 5' RACE reads, yielding one entry per CDR3 protein. The sample yields 350,000 to 400,000 distinct CDR3 sequences, roughly 9% seen once. The sequenced sample consisted of naive T cells sorted from blood. The receptors shown here come from a woman in her 50s in good health.

Only a few counts were recorded for this clonotype. The rearrangement uses TRBV20-1 and TRBJ2-2; D is tentatively TRBD1 or TRBD2 (6 bases each). V was shortened by 3 bases and J by 8 bases, with 13 bases between the two germline ends. There are 13 residues in the CDR3. Germline loops: CDR1 DFQATT, CDR2 SNEGSKA (reference sequence). CDR3 sequence: CSARSGGGGELFF. CDR3 nucleotide sequence: TGCAGTGCTAGGAGCGGAGGGGGTGGGGAGCTGTTTTTT.

This sequence joins TRBV19 and TRBJ2-7; 13 bases map to TRBD2. The CDR3 is 14 amino acids. Looked up from germline, CDR1 is LNHDA and CDR2 is SQIVND (reference sequence). After removal of 5 bases from V and 5 bases from J, the junction contained 3 bases not matched to a gene. CDR3 sequence: CASSRTSGGHEQYV. The CDR3 bases are TGTGCCAGTAGTCGGACTAGCGGGGGCCACGAGCAGTACGTC.

J is TRBJ2-7 and V is TRBV7-2, with D perhaps TRBD1 or TRBD2 (5 bases each). This CDR3 has 14 amino acids. The germline V gene encodes CDR1 SGHTA and CDR2 FQGNSA. Trimming stripped 6 bases from V and 3 bases from J, with 15 bases between. CDR3: CASSLGTLGYEQYF. The CDR3 DNA sequence: TGTGCCAGCAGTCTTGGGACCCTGGGCTACGAGCAGTACTTC.

The V gene is TRBV7-8, the J gene TRBJ2-2, with D maybe TRBD2 (6 bases). V was cut by 10 bases and J by 6 bases, with 15 bases left in between. The CDR3 is 13 residues long. From germline, CDR1 is SGHVS and CDR2 FQNEAQ. CDR3 in amino acids: CAMGGGGPGELFF. CDR3 DNA sequence: TGTGCCATGGGGGGAGGAGGGCCCGGGGAGCTGTTTTTT.

This clonotype was observed at least ten times. The gene calls are TRBV5-1 and TRBJ2-7; a possible D gene is TRBD2 (6 bases). The CDR3 sequence is 15 residues long. Germline V lookup: CDR1 SGHRS, CDR2 YFSETQ. The V end was cut by 0 bases, the J end by 4 bases, with 14 bases between. CDR3 in DNA: TGCGCCAGCAGCTTGGAGCCTAGCGCCCGGTACGAGCAGTACTTC. Its translation is CASSLEPSARYEQYF.

The sample holds many counts of this clonotype. The chain couples TRBV7-2 to TRBJ2-1, with 8 positions matching TRBD1. CDR1 is SGHTA and CDR2 is FQGNSA in the germline V gene. V lost 1 base, J lost 4 bases, and 6 bases stayed unmatched. The CDR3 runs to 16 residues. This CDR3 is CASSLVPTGVYNEQFF. CDR3 sequence (DNA): TGTGCCAGCAGCTTAGTGCCGACAGGGGTTTACAATGAGCAGTTCTTC.

The rearrangement uses TRBV3-1 and TRBJ2-5, with 8 bases matching TRBD2. Looked up from germline, CDR1 is LGHDT and CDR2 is YNNKEL (reference sequence). V lost 7 bases to trimming and J lost 3 bases; unmatched junction nucleotides: 7. The CDR3 totals 14 residues. CDR3 sequence (DNA): TGTGCCAGCACTAGCGGGTGGATGGAAGAGACCCAGTACTTC. Residues: CASTSGWMEETQYF.

This clonotype came up a few times. This chain joins TRBV11-2 and TRBJ1-2; unclear D gene. V dropped 6 bases and J dropped 3 bases, with 17 bases sitting between them. Per the germline V gene, CDR1 is SGHAT and CDR2 is FQNNGV. CDR3 length: 15 amino acids. In nucleotides, the CDR3 is TGTGCCAGCAGAAGCTTATTGGAACAGTACTATGGCTACACCTTC. Its protein product is CASRSLLEQYYGYTF.

The chain's CDR3 is CAINPGLESEQYF. The CDR3 DNA sequence: TGTGCCATCAACCCGGGACTAGAAAGCGAGCAGTACTTC. The genes are TRBV10-3 and TRBJ2-7; 8 bases map to TRBD2. The ends lost 7 bases at V and 6 bases at J; junction bases unmatched: 8. CDR3 length: 13 residues. The germline V gene encodes CDR1 ENHRY and CDR2 SYGVKD.

This chain joins TRBV21-1 and TRBJ2-7. TRBV21-1 is termed a pseudogene. This CDR3 has 13 amino acids. The CDR3 reads CASSITMVYEQYV. The CDR3 nucleotides are TGTGCCAGCAGCATCACAATGGTCTACGAGCAGTACGTC.

This clonotype was counted at least ten times. The CDR3 region is CASSLYRDPNTEAFF. The CDR3 nucleotides are TGTGCCAGCAGCTTATACAGGGACCCGAACACTGAAGCTTTCTTT. J is TRBJ1-1 and V is TRBV7-8, with D perhaps TRBD1 (6 bases). V shed 2 bases and J shed 1 base, with 11 bases lying between them. The CDR3 has 15 residues. Germline V CDR1 and CDR2: SGHVS, FQNEAQ.

This clonotype has more than one count but fewer than ten. The chain combines TRBV30 with TRBJ2-3; D is unresolved. Germline CDR1 is GTSNPN and CDR2 is SVGIG (reference sequence). V gave up 5 bases and J gave up 5 bases, with 17 bases separating them. This CDR3 spans 14 amino acids. CDR3 region: CAWGRSRVGDTQYF. DNA for the CDR3: TGTGCCTGGGGTCGGAGCAGAGTGGGAGATACGCAGTATTTT.

V gene TRBV15 combines with J gene TRBJ1-1; a possible D gene is TRBD1 (6 bases). There are 14 residues in the CDR3. Germline V gene data show CDR1 as LNHNV and CDR2 as YYDKDF (reference sequence). Trimming shortened V by 2 bases and J by 7 bases, and 14 bases separated the two germline ends. The CDR3 DNA sequence: TGTGCCACCAGCAGACGGCGGGGGGCAGATGAAGCTTTCTTT. The encoded protein is CATSRRRGADEAFF.

This clonotype was observed a few times. The chain has TRBV20-1 and TRBJ2-1; D may be TRBD2 (5 bases). From germline, CDR1 is DFQATT and CDR2 SNEGSKA (reference sequence). Trimming left V 7 bases short and J 3 bases short, with 13 bases between. This CDR3 is built from 13 residues. The CDR3 DNA sequence: TGCAGTGTAACCGAGACTATCTACAATGAGCAGTTCTTC. Protein sequence: CSVTETIYNEQFF.

In its sample, this clonotype was seen many times. V is TRBV20-1 and J is TRBJ2-1; TRBD2 aligns across 13 bases. Unmatched junction bases numbered 8, after V lost 0 bases and J lost 9 bases. Germline CDR1 DFQATT, CDR2 SNEGSKA (reference sequence). CDR3 size: 16 residues. CDR3 sequence: CSARDRTSGSKGEQFF. The CDR3 DNA sequence: TGCAGTGCTAGAGATCGGACTAGCGGGAGTAAGGGTGAGCAGTTCTTC.